These 6 T cell receptor beta chains were sequenced from one sample in a study of control samples from healthy donors and cancer patients. Assay: immunoSEQ multiplex PCR; the TCRdb copy retains only in-frame clones and omits some. This sample has 150,000 to 200,000 clones, with 80% to 95% found just once. Sequenced sample: blood. These receptor sequences come from a man between 18 and 35 years old in good health.

This clone was detected only a few times. This chain links TRBV5-6 with TRBJ1-1, with D perhaps matching TRBD1 (6 bases). The V end lost 0 bases, the J end lost 0 bases, and 12 bases lay between the germline ends. Germline V gene data show CDR1 as SGHDT and CDR2 as YYEEEE. CDR3 size: 16 residues. The CDR3 here is CASSLARDNMNTEAFF. CDR3 in DNA: TGTGCCAGCAGCTTGGCCAGGGACAACATGAACACTGAAGCTTTCTTT.

V and J are TRBV4-2 and TRBJ2-5, with D unclear. Between the trimmed V and J ends, which lost 1 base and 0 bases, there was a span of 6 bases. The CDR3 runs to 14 residues. Germline CDR1 LGHNA, CDR2 YNFKEQ. CDR3 loop: CASSQAAYQETQYF. For the CDR3, the DNA is TGTGCCAGCAGCCAAGCTGCGTACCAAGAGACCCAGTACTTC.

The V and J genes are TRBV4-2 and TRBJ2-7; no reliable D call. There are 16 residues in the CDR3. Trimming removed 4 bases at V and 5 bases at J, with 21 bases between. Germline V gene data show CDR1 as LGHNA and CDR2 as YNFKEQ. The CDR3 DNA follows: TGTGCCAGCAGCCCCGCGGCAGGTAGCACGACGGACGAGCAGTACTTC. It yields the protein CASSPAAGSTTDEQYF.

The chain carries TRBV13 and TRBJ2-3, with TRBD2 matching over 11 bases. The V gene's germline CDR1 is PRHDT and CDR2 FYEKMQ (reference sequence). V was clipped by 1 base and J by 0 bases; unmatched bases: 3. This CDR3 contains 17 residues. CDR3 sequence reads: CASSLAPSGGSTDTQYF. The CDR3 bases are TGTGCCAGCAGCTTAGCCCCTAGCGGGGGGAGCACAGATACGCAGTATTTT.

This clone was picked up one time. The chain recombines TRBV19 with TRBJ1-2, with D possibly being TRBD1 (5 bases). Per the germline V gene, CDR1 is LNHDA and CDR2 is SQIVND (reference sequence). The germline V and J ends were trimmed by 5 bases and 6 bases, with 7 bases remaining between them. The CDR3 sequence is 11 residues long. The CDR3 sequence is CASSRGDGYTF. As DNA, the CDR3 is TGTGCCAGTAGTCGGGGGGATGGCTACACCTTC.

This clone came up once. The chain couples TRBV29-1 to TRBJ2-1; either TRBD1 or TRBD2 may fit D (5 bases each). Germline V gives CDR1 SQVTM, CDR2 ANQGSEA. V was pared by 7 bases and J by 4 bases, with 5 bases between. The CDR3 spans 10 residues. The CDR3 nucleotides read TGCAGCGGGGGGTACAATGAGCAGTTCTTC. Residues: CSGGYNEQFF.